This T cell receptor beta chain came from a study of blood T cells in healthy people across ages. Germline assignment: CDR1 SEHNR and CDR2 FQNEAQ (reference sequence). Trimming removed 3 bases from V and 1 base from J, with 13 bases in between. CDR3 length: 16 residues. A second PCR, run for about 6 to 11 cycles, used a sample-barcoded 5' primer plus a J-beta primer mix. A single record per CDR3 protein comes from TCRdb applying MiXCR to the 5' RACE reads. The sample records some 550,000 distinct CDR3 sequences, around 48% being singletons. This clonotype was picked up many times. Material for sequencing was blood. The receptor was isolated from an elderly man in good health. J is TRBJ2-1 and V is TRBV7-9, with unresolved D. For the CDR3, the DNA is TGTGCCAGCAGCTTCCCCTTGTCCGGATCCTACAATGAGCAGTTCTTC. This codes for CASSFPLSGSYNEQFF.